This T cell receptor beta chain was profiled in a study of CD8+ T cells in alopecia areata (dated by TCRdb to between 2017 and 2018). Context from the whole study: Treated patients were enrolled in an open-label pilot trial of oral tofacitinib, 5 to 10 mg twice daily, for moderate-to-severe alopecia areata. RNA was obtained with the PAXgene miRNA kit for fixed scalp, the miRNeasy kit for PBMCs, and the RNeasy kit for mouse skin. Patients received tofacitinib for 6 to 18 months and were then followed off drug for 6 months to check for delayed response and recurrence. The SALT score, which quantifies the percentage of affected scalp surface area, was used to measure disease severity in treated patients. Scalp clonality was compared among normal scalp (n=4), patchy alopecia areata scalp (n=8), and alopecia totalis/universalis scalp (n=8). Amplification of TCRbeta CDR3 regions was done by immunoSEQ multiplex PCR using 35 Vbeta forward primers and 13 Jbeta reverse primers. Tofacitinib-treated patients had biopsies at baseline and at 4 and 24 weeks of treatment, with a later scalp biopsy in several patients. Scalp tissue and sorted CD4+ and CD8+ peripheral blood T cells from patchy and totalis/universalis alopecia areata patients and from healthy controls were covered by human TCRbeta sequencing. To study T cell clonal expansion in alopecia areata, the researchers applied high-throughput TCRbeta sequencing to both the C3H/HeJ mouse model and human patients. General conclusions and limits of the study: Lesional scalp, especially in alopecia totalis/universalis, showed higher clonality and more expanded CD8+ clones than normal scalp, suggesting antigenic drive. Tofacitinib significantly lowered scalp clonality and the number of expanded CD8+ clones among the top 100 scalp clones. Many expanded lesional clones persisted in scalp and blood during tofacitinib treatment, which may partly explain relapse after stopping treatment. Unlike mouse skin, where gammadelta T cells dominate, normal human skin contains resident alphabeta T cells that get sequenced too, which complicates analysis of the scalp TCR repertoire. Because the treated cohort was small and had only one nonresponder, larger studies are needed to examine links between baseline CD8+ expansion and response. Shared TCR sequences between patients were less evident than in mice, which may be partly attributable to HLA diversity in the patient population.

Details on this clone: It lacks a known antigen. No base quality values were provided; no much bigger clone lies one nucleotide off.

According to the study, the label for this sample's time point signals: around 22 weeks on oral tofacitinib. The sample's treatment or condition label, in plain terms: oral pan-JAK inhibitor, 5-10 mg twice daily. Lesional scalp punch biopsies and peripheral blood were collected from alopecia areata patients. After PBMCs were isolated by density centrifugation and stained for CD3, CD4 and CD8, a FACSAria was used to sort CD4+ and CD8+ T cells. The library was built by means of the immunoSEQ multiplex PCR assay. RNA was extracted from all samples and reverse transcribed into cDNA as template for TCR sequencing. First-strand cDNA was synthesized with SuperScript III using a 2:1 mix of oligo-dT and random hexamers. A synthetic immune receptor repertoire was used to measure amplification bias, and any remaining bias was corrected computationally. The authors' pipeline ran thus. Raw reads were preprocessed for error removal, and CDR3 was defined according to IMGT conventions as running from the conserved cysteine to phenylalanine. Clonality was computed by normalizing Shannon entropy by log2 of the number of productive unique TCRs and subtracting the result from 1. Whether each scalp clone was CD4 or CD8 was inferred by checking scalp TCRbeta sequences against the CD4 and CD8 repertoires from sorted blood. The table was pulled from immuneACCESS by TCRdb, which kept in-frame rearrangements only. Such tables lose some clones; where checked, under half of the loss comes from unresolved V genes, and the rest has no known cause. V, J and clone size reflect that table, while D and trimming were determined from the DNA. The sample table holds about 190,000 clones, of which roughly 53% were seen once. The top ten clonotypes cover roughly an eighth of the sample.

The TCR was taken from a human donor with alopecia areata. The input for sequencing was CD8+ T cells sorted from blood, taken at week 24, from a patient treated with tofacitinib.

DNA sequence: TGCGCCAGCAGCCTCGTACAGGGGACGAACACCGGGGAGCTGTTTTTT. Translated, this gives CASSLVQGTNTGELFF. The chain uses TRBV4-1 and TRBJ2-2; 7 bases in the middle match TRBD1. The CDR3 contains 16 residues, cysteine and phenylalanine counted. Solely the CDR3 DNA is kept, with 48 bases framed from the first base. The germline V and J ends show losses of 4 bases and 0 bases respectively, and no gene match explains 5 bases of the junction. Taken from the germline V gene, the CDR1 and CDR2 loops are MGHRA and YSYEKL.